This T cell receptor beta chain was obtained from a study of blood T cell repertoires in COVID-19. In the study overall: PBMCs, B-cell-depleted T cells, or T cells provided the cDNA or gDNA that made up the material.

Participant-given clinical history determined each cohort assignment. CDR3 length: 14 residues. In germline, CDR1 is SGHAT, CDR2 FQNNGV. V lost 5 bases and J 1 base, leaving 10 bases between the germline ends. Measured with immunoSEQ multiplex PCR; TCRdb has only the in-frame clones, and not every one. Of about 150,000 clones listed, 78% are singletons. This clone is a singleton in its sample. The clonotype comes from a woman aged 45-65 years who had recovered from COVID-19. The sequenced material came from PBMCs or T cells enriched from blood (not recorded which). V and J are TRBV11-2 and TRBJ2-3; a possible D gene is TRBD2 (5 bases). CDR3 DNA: TGTGCCAGCAGCCCCGAGGGCGGCACAGATACGCAGTATTTT. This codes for CASSPEGGTDTQYF. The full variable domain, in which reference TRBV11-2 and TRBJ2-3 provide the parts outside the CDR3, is EAGVAQSPRYKIIEKRQSVAFWCNPISGHATLYWYQQILGQGPKLLIQFQNNGVVDDSQLPKDRFSAERLKGVDSTLKIQPAKLEDSAVYLCASSPEGGTDTQYFGPGTRLTVL.